The rows below give T cell receptor beta chains drawn from one sample of a study of beta chain features in type 1 diabetes. Clones were sequenced by immunoSEQ multiplex PCR, and TCRdb holds only the in-frame ones, with some missing. The table records under 200,000 clones, under 9.5% of them present only once. Source material: central memory CD4+ T cells from blood. Receptors were obtained from a man aged 18 to 29 in good health. CDR3s include the opening cysteine and the closing phenylalanine or tryptophan. Each record gives: clone size, V gene, D gene, J gene, CDR3 DNA, CDR3 protein. The D gene is left open where the match is weak. Size tells how often a clone was seen (once, few, many) or the class of an expanded clone, and some rows leave it out.

>NA|TRBV11-2|TRBD2|TRBJ2-5
TGTGCCAGCAGCCCCACGACTAGCCGTGAGACCCAGTACTTC
CASSPTTSRETQYF
>few|TRBV11-3|TRBD2|TRBJ2-1
TGTGCCAGCAGCTTAGCGGGAGGGAATGAGCAGTTCTTC
CASSLAGGNEQFF
>NA|TRBV7-2|NA|TRBJ2-6
TGTGCCAGCAGCCCCGAAACTTTAAGGGCCAACGTCCTGACTTTC
CASSPETLRANVLTF
>few|TRBV18|NA|TRBJ1-4
TGTGCCAGCTCACCACAGGACAAAAATGAAAAACTGTTTTTT
CASSPQDKNEKLFF
>NA|TRBV11-3|NA|TRBJ2-1
TGTGCCAGCAGCTTCGAGGGAGAGCAGTTCTTC
CASSFEGEQFF
>NA|TRBV5-6|TRBD1|TRBJ2-7
TGTGCCAGCAGCTCGGGACAGTATTACGAGCAGTACTTC
CASSSGQYYEQYF
>few|TRBV30|TRBD1|TRBJ1-5
TGTGCCTGGAGCCCCCGCAGGGGGAACAATCAGCCCCAGCATTTT
CAWSPRRGNNQPQHF
>few|TRBV28|NA|TRBJ1-5
TGTGCCAGCAGTTTTTTAACAGGGTTTAGCAATCAGCCCCAGCATTTT
CASSFLTGFSNQPQHF
>few|TRBV10-3|NA|TRBJ2-1
TGTGCCATCTCCGGAGTCGGCGAGGGTGAGCAGTTCTTC
CAISGVGEGEQFF
>few|TRBV7-2|NA|TRBJ1-1
TGTGCCAGCAGCTCACCCCGGGGAGCTCGCCCGAACACTGAAGCTTTCTTT
CASSSPRGARPNTEAFF
>few|TRBV11-2|NA|TRBJ2-1
TGTGCCAGCAGCTCCGGGTCCTACAATGAGCAGTTCTTC
CASSSGSYNEQFF
>NA|TRBV5-1|NA|TRBJ2-3
TGCGCCAGCAGCGGGCAGGGCACAGATACGCAGTATTTT
CASSGQGTDTQYF
>NA|TRBV6-6|TRBD1|TRBJ1-1
TGTGCCAGCAGTGGGGACAGGGGTGAAGCTTTCTTT
CASSGDRGEAFF
>few|TRBV28|TRBD1|TRBJ2-5
TGTGCCAGCAGTTTACGCTCCGGGACAGGGCATGGAGAGACCCAGTACTTC
CASSLRSGTGHGETQYF
>NA|TRBV5-1|TRBD1|TRBJ2-6
TGCGCCAGCAGCCATAGTACCGGGACAGGGTATTCTGGGGCCAACGTCCTGACTTTC
CASSHSTGTGYSGANVLTF
>NA|TRBV4-1|TRBD2|TRBJ2-5
TGCGCCAGCAGCCGTGGACTAGCGGGGTCCGGGGAGCAGTACTTC
CASSRGLAGSGEQYF
>NA|TRBV15|NA|TRBJ2-3
TGTGCCACCAGCAGAGATTTGGCGGCAGATACGCAGTATTTT
CATSRDLAADTQYF
>NA|TRBV6-5|TRBD1|TRBJ2-1
TGTGCCACCTACAGGGGTGAGCAGTTCTTC
CATYRGEQFF
>NA|TRBV7-9|TRBD2|TRBJ2-1
TGTGCCAGCAGCTTAGGACGGGGGGCCTACAATGAGCAGTTCTTC
CASSLGRGAYNEQFF
>NA|TRBV7-3|NA|TRBJ1-5
TGTGCCAGCAGCTTATTGGGGAGTCAGCCCCAGCATTTT
CASSLLGSQPQHF
>few|TRBV5-1|TRBD1|TRBJ1-1
TGCGCCAGCCAGGGGACAGGAAACACTGAAGCTTTCTTT
CASQGTGNTEAFF
>few|TRBV27|TRBD1|TRBJ1-2
TGTGCCAGCAGTTTAGGCAGGGGGCAAGGCTACACCTTC
CASSLGRGQGYTF
>few|TRBV9|TRBD1|TRBJ1-4
TGTGCCAGCAGCGTAGGACAGGGACAGGGTGAAAAACTGTTTTTT
CASSVGQGQGEKLFF
>few|TRBV10-3|NA|TRBJ1-2
TGTGCCATCAGACAGCCGGGAGATCCGTTTAACTATGGCTACACCTTC
CAIRQPGDPFNYGYTF
>few|TRBV6-5|NA|TRBJ1-1
TGTGCCAGCAGTTACGACTTAACGAACACTGAAGCTTTCTTT
CASSYDLTNTEAFF
>NA|TRBV4-3|NA|TRBJ1-6
TGCGCCAGCAGCCAAGATAGCAGGGATTCACCCCTCCACTTT
CASSQDSRDSPLHF
>few|TRBV18|TRBD1|TRBJ1-2
TGTGCCAGCTCACTCAATTCGCAACTCGGGACAGGGTCTTCAAGCTATGGCTACACCTTC
CASSLNSQLGTGSSSYGYTF
>many|TRBV10-3|NA|TRBJ1-2
TGTGCCATCAGTGCCCAGGGTGATGGCTACACCTTC
CAISAQGDGYTF
>NA|TRBV27|TRBD2|TRBJ2-5
TGTGCCAGCAGTCGAAGGGGGACTAGCGTTCGGGAGACCCAGTACTTC
CASSRRGTSVRETQYF
>NA|TRBV4-3|TRBD1|TRBJ1-1
TGCGCCAGCAGCCACGACAGGGTCGGGAACACTGAAGCTTTCTTT
CASSHDRVGNTEAFF
>NA|TRBV7-3|NA|TRBJ1-1
TGTGCCAGCAGCTTAATACCCGGCGGGAACACTGAAGCTTTCTTT
CASSLIPGGNTEAFF
>NA|TRBV6-1|NA|TRBJ2-7
TGTGCCAGCAGTGAAGCGCCGGGTCATACCTACGAGCAGTACTTC
CASSEAPGHTYEQYF
>few|TRBV18|NA|TRBJ2-5
TGTGCCAGCTCACGACAGTACCAAGAGACCCAGTACTTC
CASSRQYQETQYF
>NA|TRBV19|TRBD1|TRBJ1-2
TGTGCCAGTACACGCGACAGGGAGATCTATGGCTACACCTTC
CASTRDREIYGYTF
>many|TRBV13|NA|TRBJ1-1
TGTGCCAGCAGCTCGAGATGGAACACTGAAGCTTTCTTT
CASSSRWNTEAFF
>many|TRBV15|NA|TRBJ1-2
TGTGCCACCAGCAGAGGATTTATCGGCTATGGCTACACCTTC
CATSRGFIGYGYTF
>NA|TRBV5-1|TRBD1|TRBJ2-1
TGCGCCAGCAGCTTACAGGGGGCAAGCTCCTACAATGAGCAGTTCTTC
CASSLQGASSYNEQFF